This T cell receptor (beta chain) stems from a study of vaccination and CD4 T cells after COVID-19. Documented treatment: roughly 11-day PBMC culture with coronavirus spike peptide pools or control peptides (ViraFEST assay). Harvesting of the unexposed donor's CD4+ T cells predated the COVID-19 pandemic (2011-2018). As regards this clonotype: What it recognizes is unknown.

Once obtained from cultured CD4+ T cells, the DNA was sequenced using the Oncomine TCR Beta short-read assay. From CD4+ T cells that had been cultured, genomic DNA was extracted. TCRdb used MiXCR to reprocess the PCR reads, holding one entry per CDR3 protein. This sample has about 8,200 distinct CDR3 sequences, with over 45% found just once. V was shortened by 0 bases and J by 11 bases, with 22 bases between the two germline ends. This CDR3 contains 16 residues. The rearrangement uses TRBV23-1 and TRBJ1-1, with D unclear. TRBV23-1 counts as an open reading frame of uncertain function. The sample taken for sequencing was CD4+ T cells from blood, cultured in vitro. This TCR derives from a human donor in good health. CDR3 DNA: TGCGCCAGCAGTCAATCTTGCCGAGGGCTCCTTATTCAGGCTTTCTTT. It is translated as CASSQSCRGLLIQAFF.